The 5 T cell receptor beta chains presented below share a single source sample, sequenced in a study of quantifying T cell responses using KT2 cells. Across the whole study: RNA was reverse transcribed with TCR alpha and beta constant-region primers.

The cDNA 3' end received a ligated oligonucleotide with a UMI. First-round PCR used three to five cycles and beta primers RC1.1 and RC1.2 covering TRBC1 and TRBC2. Via MiXCR, TCRdb re-called the UMI-ligation and nested PCR reads, giving one row per CDR3 protein. The profile covers around 30,000 distinct CDR3 sequences, with over 9% appearing a single time and 8% to 10% taken by the ten largest. Specimen: PBMCs spiked with cells of the T cell clone KT2. The source of these receptors is a human donor.

This clonotype showed up many times. The CDR3 region is CAISKTGKGQETQYF. The CDR3 DNA follows: TGTGCCATCTCAAAGACAGGGAAGGGTCAAGAGACCCAGTACTTC. This rearrangement joins TRBV10-3 to TRBJ2-5; 7 bases agree with TRBD1. The V gene's germline CDR1 is ENHRY and CDR2 SYGVKD. The CDR3 loop spans 15 amino acids. The V segment lost 8 bases and the J segment 2 bases; nucleotides outside the gene matches: 11.

This clonotype was recorded a few times. The chain uses TRBV6-5 and TRBJ2-7, with a possible D match to TRBD1 (6 bases). The ends were cut back, 7 bases at V and 8 bases at J, with 21 bases in the middle. The CDR3 is 14 residues long. Per germline, CDR1 MNHEY and CDR2 SVGAGI. The DNA for the CDR3 is TGTGCCAGCACCGCCCAGGGGCGGACACCCCAGCAGTACTTC. Translating gives CASTAQGRTPQQYF.

This clonotype has at least ten counts. Here the CDR3 reads CASSYPGRGDEKLFF. CDR3 nucleotide sequence: TGTGCCAGCAGTTATCCGGGCAGGGGGGATGAAAAACTGTTTTTT. V and J are TRBV6-2 or TRBV6-3 and TRBJ1-4; 7 bases match TRBD1. The ends lost 3 bases at V and 6 bases at J; junction bases unmatched: 7. Germline CDR1 MNHEY, CDR2 SVGEGT. This CDR3 region has 15 residues.

There are a few counts of this clonotype. The chain employs TRBV12-5 and TRBJ2-2, with 10 positions matching TRBD2. Germline V CDR1 and CDR2: LGHNT, FRNRAP. The CDR3 extends over 14 amino acids. Trimming cost V 10 bases and J 5 bases; bases outside gene matches: 7. Written as DNA, the CDR3 is TGTGCTACGCGAAGCGGGGGGGGAACCGGGGAGCTGTTTTTT. Its protein product is CATRSGGGTGELFF.

The V call is TRBV27, the J call TRBJ2-7; tentatively, D is TRBD2 (5 bases). In germline, CDR1 is MNHEY, CDR2 SMNVEV (reference sequence). There are 14 residues in the CDR3. V was pared by 3 bases and J by 0 bases, with 9 bases between. CDR3 DNA sequence: TGTGCCAGCAGTTTTCACGGGGTCTCCTACGAGCAGTACTTC. Translation gives CASSFHGVSYEQYF.